The clone carrying this T cell receptor beta chain turned up a few times. Its antigen remains unidentified. Both 60 Vbeta primers and 13 Jbeta primers went into the PCR. The protocol was immunoSEQ multiplex PCR, while the TCRdb copy is restricted to in-frame clones and leaves out a portion. The repertoire consists of roughly 180,000 clones, with roughly 80% occurring once and the leading ten covering approximately 2.3%. This entry belongs to a study of cytomegalovirus exposure and HLA in healthy donors. Study background: Previous work identified 95 million to 120 million unique TCR beta sequences from 150 million to 200 million T cells.

Trimming cost V 2 bases and J 7 bases, with 9 bases left between them. The germline V gene encodes CDR1 MNHNS and CDR2 SASEGT. The CDR3 consists of 14 residues. Study results and caveats: According to the study, around 160 TCR beta chains were cytomegalovirus-associated. A later analysis reportedly identified an Asian-associated ancestry cluster as carrying fewer N-insertions than the approximately 640-donor mean.

The sample taken for sequencing was PBMCs. The V call is TRBV6-1, the J call TRBJ1-6; D not resolved. The sequence was collected from a male donor in good health and CMV-seronegative. In nucleotides, the CDR3 is TGTGCCAGCAGTGAAATTGGCCACAATTCACCCCTCCACTTT. Protein product: CASSEIGHNSPLHF.